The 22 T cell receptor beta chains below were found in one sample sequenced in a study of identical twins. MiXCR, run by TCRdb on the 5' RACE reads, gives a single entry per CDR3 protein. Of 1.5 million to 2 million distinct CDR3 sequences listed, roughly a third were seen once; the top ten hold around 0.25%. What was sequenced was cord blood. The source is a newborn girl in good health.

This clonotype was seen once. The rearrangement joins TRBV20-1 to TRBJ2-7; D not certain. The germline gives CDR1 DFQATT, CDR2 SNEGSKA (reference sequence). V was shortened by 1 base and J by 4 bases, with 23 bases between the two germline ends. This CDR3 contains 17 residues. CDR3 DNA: TGCAGTGCTAGAGGTCGAACGGGCCTTACCCCACCTTACGAGCAGTACTTC. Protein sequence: CSARGRTGLTPPYEQYF.

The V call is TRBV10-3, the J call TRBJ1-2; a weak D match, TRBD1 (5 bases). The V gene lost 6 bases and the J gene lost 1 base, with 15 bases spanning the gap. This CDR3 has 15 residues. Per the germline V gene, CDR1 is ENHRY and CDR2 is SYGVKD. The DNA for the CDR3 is TGTGCCATCAGGGGAACCCAGGGAGATAACTATGGCTACACCTTC. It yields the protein CAIRGTQGDNYGYTF.

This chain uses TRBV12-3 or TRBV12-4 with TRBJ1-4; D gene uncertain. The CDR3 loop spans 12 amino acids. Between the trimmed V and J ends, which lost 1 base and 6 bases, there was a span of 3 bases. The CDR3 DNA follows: TGTGCCAGCAGTTTAGGTTATGAAAAACTGTTTTTT. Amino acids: CASSLGYEKLFF.

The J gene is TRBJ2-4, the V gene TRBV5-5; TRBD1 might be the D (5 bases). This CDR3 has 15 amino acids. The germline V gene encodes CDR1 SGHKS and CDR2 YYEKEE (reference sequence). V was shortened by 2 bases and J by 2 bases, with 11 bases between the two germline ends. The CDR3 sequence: CASSFWGATKNIQYF. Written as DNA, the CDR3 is TGTGCCAGCAGCTTCTGGGGCGCGACCAAAAACATTCAGTACTTC.

The CDR3 sequence is CASSQGSSGRANEQFF. As DNA, the CDR3 is TGTGCCAGCAGCCAAGGGTCTAGCGGGAGGGCCAATGAGCAGTTCTTC. The V gene is TRBV16, the J gene TRBJ2-1; 12 bases map to TRBD2. Germline V CDR1 and CDR2: KGHSY, FQNENV. Trimming cost V 2 bases and J 6 bases; bases outside gene matches: 5. The length of the CDR3 is 16 residues.

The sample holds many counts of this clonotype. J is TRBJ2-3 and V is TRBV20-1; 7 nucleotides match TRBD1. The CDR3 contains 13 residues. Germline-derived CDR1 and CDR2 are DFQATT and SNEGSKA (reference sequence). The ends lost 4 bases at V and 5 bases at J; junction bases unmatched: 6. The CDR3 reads CSATNTGEDTQYF. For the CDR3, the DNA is TGCAGTGCTACCAATACAGGGGAAGATACGCAGTATTTT.

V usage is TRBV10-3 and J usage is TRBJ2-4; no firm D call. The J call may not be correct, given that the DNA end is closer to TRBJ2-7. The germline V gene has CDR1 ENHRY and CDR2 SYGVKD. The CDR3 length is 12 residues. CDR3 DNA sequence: TGTGCCTCCCGGAACAGCTCCTACGAGCAGTACTTC. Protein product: CASRNSSYEQYF.

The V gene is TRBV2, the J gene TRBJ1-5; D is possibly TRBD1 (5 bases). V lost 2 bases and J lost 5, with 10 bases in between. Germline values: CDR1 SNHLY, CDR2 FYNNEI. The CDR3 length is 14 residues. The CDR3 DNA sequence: TGTGCCAGCAGTGAAAGCAGGGCCGATCAGCCCCAGCATTTT. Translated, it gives CASSESRADQPQHF.

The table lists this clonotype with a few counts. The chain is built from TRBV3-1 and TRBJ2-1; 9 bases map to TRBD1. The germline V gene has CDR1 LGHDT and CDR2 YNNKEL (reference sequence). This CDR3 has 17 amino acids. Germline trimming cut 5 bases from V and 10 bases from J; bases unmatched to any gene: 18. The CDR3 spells CASSGKAGTGIRWEQFF. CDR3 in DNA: TGTGCCAGCAGCGGAAAGGCCGGGACAGGGATTAGGTGGGAGCAGTTCTTC.

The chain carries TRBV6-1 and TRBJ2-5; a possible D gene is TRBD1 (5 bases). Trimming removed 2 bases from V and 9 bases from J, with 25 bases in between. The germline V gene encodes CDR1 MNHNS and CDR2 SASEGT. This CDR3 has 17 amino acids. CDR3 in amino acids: CASSERIRDGHKGAQYF. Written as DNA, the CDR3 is TGTGCCAGCAGTGAAAGAATTCGAGACGGGCACAAAGGGGCCCAGTACTTC.

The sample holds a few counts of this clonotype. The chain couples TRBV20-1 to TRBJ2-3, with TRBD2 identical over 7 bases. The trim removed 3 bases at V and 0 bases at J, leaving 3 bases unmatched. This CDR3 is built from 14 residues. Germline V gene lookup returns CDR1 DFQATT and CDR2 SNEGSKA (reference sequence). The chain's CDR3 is CSARLADSTDTQYF. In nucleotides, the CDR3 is TGCAGTGCTAGGCTAGCGGATAGCACAGATACGCAGTATTTT.

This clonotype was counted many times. Written as DNA, the CDR3 is TGTGCCAGCAGGGCTTCCGGGACAGCCTCCTACGAGCAGTACTTC. The encoded protein is CASRASGTASYEQYF. This rearrangement joins TRBV28 to TRBJ2-7; 7 bases agree with TRBD1. The CDR3 extends over 15 amino acids. Germline CDR1 is MDHEN and CDR2 is SYDVKM. J lost 0 bases, V lost 6 bases, and 8 bases had no gene match.

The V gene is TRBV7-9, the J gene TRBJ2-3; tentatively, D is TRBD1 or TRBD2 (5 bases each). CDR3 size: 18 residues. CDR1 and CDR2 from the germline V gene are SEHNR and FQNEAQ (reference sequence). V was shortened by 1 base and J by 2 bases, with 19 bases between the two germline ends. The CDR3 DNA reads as TGTGCCAGCAGCTTAGGGGCTTACCGGGACGTTGACACAGATACGCAGTATTTT. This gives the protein CASSLGAYRDVDTDTQYF.

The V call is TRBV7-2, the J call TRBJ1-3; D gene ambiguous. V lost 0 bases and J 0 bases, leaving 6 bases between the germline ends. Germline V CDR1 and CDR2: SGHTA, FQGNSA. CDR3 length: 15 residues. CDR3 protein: CASSLATYSGNTIYF. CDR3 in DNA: TGTGCCAGCAGCTTAGCGACATACTCTGGAAACACCATATATTTT.

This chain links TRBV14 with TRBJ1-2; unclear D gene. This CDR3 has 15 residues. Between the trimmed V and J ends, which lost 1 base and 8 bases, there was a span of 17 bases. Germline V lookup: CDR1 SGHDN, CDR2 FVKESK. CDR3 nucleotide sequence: TGTGCCAGCAGCCAAGCGGCGTACATGAGTTACGGCTACACCTTC. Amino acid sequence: CASSQAAYMSYGYTF.

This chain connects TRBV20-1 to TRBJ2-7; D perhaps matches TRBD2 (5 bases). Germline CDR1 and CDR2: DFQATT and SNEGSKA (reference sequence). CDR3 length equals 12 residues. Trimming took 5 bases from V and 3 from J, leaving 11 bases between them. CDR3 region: CSAPKRDYEQYF. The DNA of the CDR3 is TGCAGTGCTCCCAAGAGGGACTACGAGCAGTACTTC.

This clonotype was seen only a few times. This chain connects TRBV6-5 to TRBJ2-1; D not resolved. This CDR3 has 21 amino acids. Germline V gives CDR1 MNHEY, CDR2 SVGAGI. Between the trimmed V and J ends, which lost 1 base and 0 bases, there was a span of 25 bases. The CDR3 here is CASSYFGVGSLSASSYNEQFF. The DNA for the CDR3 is TGTGCCAGCAGTTACTTCGGCGTAGGGTCGCTCTCCGCAAGCTCCTACAATGAGCAGTTCTTC.

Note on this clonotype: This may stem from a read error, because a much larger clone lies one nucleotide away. This chain's CDR3 is CSVALRNPYEQYF. CDR3 in DNA: TGCAGCGTTGCGCTCAGGAACCCCTACGAGCAGTACTTC. The J gene is TRBJ2-7, the V gene TRBV29-1; no clear D gene. CDR3 size: 13 residues. Germline values: CDR1 SQVTM, CDR2 ANQGSEA. V lost 4 bases and J lost 2, with 12 bases in between.

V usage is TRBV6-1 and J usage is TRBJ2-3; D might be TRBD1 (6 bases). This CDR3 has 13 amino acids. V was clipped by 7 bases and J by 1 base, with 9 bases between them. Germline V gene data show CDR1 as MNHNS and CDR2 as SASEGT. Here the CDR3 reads CASNTGRTDTQYF. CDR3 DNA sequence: TGTGCCAGCAATACAGGGCGCACAGATACGCAGTATTTT.

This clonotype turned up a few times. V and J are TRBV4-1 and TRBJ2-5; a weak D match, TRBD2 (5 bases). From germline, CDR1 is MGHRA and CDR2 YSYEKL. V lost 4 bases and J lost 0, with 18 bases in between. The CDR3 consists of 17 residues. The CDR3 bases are TGCGCCAGCAGCCCCTTGTTGGCAGGACTGTACCAAGAGACCCAGTACTTC. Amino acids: CASSPLLAGLYQETQYF.

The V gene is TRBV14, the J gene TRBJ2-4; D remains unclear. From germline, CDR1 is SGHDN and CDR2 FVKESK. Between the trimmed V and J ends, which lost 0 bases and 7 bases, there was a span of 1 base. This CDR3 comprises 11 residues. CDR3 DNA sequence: TGTGCCAGCAGCCAAGACAACATTCAGTACTTC. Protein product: CASSQDNIQYF.

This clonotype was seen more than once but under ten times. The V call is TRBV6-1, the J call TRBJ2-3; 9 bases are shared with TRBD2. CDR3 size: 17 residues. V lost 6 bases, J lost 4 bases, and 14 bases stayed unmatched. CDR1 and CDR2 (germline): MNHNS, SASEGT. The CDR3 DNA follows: TGTGCCAGCAGGGTACATCAGCGGGGGGTTATCGCAGATACGCAGTATTTT. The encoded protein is CASRVHQRGVIADTQYF.